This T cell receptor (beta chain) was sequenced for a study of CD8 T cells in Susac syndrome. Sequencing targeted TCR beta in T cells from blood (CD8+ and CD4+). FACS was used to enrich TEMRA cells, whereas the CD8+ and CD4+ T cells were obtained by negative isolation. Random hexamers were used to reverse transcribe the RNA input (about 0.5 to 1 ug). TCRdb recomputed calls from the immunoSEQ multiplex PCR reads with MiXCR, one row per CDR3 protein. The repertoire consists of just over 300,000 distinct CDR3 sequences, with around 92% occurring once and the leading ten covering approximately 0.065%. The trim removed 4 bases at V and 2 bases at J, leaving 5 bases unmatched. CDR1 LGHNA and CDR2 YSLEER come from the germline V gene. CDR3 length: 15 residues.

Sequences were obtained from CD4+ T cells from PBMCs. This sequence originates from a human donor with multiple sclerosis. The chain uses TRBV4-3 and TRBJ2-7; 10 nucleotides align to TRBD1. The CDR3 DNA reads TGCGCCAGCAGCCGCACGGGACAGGGGCCCTACGAGCAGTACTTC. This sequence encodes CASSRTGQGPYEQYF.